This T cell receptor (beta chain) was obtained from a study of blood T cell repertoires in COVID-19. Study-wide background: The United States, Italy and Spain provided the acute and convalescent COVID-19 samples. In each case, the material was cDNA or gDNA derived from T cells, B-cell-depleted T cells, or PBMCs.

Using immunoSEQ multiplex PCR, the repertoire was profiled, and TCRdb retains in-frame clones only, with some absent. In the table there are more than 150,000 clones, about four fifths of which are singletons. Trimming removed 1 base from V and 9 bases from J; junction bases left unmatched: 6. CDR3 length equals 15 residues. CDR1 SGHTA and CDR2 FQGNSA come from the germline V gene. The TCR was taken from a woman over 75 with acute or convalescent COVID-19. Material: peripheral blood. The chain couples TRBV7-2 to TRBJ1-6; 7 bases are a match to TRBD1. The CDR3 bases are TGTGCCAGCAGCTTAGGATGGCAGGGGGGTTCACCCCTCCACTTT. Translation gives CASSLGWQGGSPLHF. The whole variable domain, remainder taken from reference TRBV7-2 and TRBJ1-6, is GAGVSQSPSNKVTEKGKDVELRCDPISGHTALYWYRQSLGQGLEFLIYFQGNSAPDKSGLPSDRFSAERTGGSVSTLTIQRTQQEDSAVYLCASSLGWQGGSPLHFGNGTRLTVT.